A single sample gave rise to the 26 T cell receptor beta chains below, sequenced in a study of cytomegalovirus exposure and HLA in healthy donors. PCR amplification relied on 60 Vbeta primers (plus 13 Jbeta primers). Data came from immunoSEQ multiplex PCR; TCRdb stores just in-frame clones and leaves some out. The table includes 150,000 to 200,000 clones, about four fifths detected once. Sample: PBMCs. These receptors were taken from a woman under 30 in good health and CMV-seropositive.

The chain combines TRBV5-5 with TRBJ2-7; 8 bases match TRBD1. J gave up 3 bases and V 4 bases, and 9 bases lay outside the gene matches. The CDR3 extends over 15 amino acids. Germline CDR1 and CDR2: SGHKS and YYEKEE (reference sequence). CDR3: CASSLETGDLYEQYF. The CDR3 DNA follows: TGTGCCAGCAGCCTGGAGACAGGGGACCTCTACGAGCAGTACTTC.

The chain combines TRBV11-3 with TRBJ1-4, with a possible D match to TRBD1 (6 bases). With 5 bases removed from V and 5 bases from J, the gap between germline ends came to 15 bases. Per germline, CDR1 SGHNT and CDR2 YENEEA. This CDR3 is built from 15 residues. Written as DNA, the CDR3 is TGTGCCAGCAGCCTCGGAAGGGGGATAAATGAAAAACTGTTTTTT. Translated: CASSLGRGINEKLFF. The complete variable domain, with remaining parts taken from reference TRBV11-3 and TRBJ1-4, reads EAGVVQSPRYKIIEKKQPVAFWCNPISGHNTLYWYLQNLGQGPELLIRYENEEAVDDSQLPKDRFSAERLKGVDSTLKIQPAELGDSAVYLCASSLGRGINEKLFFGSGTQLSVL.

This clone has just a few counts. The chain is built from TRBV4-1 and TRBJ2-7; D is possibly TRBD1 (6 bases). The CDR3 runs 14 residues. V was cut by 1 base and J by 2 bases, with 9 bases left in between. The germline CDR1 and CDR2 sequences are MGHRA and YSYEKL. CDR3: CASSQVGTTYEQYF. As DNA, the CDR3 is TGCGCCAGCAGCCAAGTCGGGACAACCTACGAGCAGTACTTC.

V and J are TRBV4-1 and TRBJ1-5; no firm D call. Germline CDR1 and CDR2: MGHRA and YSYEKL. The CDR3 extends over 17 amino acids. Trimming took off 0 bases at V and 1 base at J, with 13 bases between the two ends. The CDR3 is CASSQDPRGWSNQPQHF. The CDR3 coding sequence is TGCGCCAGCAGCCAAGATCCCCGGGGATGGAGCAATCAGCCCCAGCATTTT.

The chain recombines TRBV2 with TRBJ1-3, with a possible D match to TRBD1 (6 bases). The CDR3 loop spans 14 amino acids. Trimming took 10 bases from V and 0 from J, leaving 13 bases between them. Germline V gene data show CDR1 as SNHLY and CDR2 as FYNNEI. CDR3 nucleotides: TGTGCCACCCGGGGGGCGGACTCTGGAAACACCATATATTTT. Its protein product is CATRGADSGNTIYF.

V usage is TRBV10-2 and J usage is TRBJ1-5; D might be TRBD1 (5 bases). V was shortened by 4 bases and J by 2 bases, with 12 bases between the two germline ends. CDR3 size: 15 residues. Germline CDR1 WSHSY, CDR2 SAAADI. The CDR3 bases are TGCGCCAGCAGTGGGGCGACAGCGCGCAATCAGCCCCAGCATTTT. Amino acid sequence: CASSGATARNQPQHF.

This chain links TRBV7-8 with TRBJ2-2; 7 positions match TRBD2. Trimming took 6 bases from V and 5 from J; bases not matched to a gene: 12. From germline, CDR1 is SGHVS and CDR2 FQNEAQ. The CDR3 has 16 amino acids. The CDR3 nucleotides read TGTGCCAGCAGGCCTATTCGGGGGGTGAAAACCGGGGAGCTGTTTTTT. As protein: CASRPIRGVKTGELFF.

The J gene is TRBJ2-1, the V gene TRBV6-1; D not resolved. V was cut by 1 base and J by 2 bases, with 15 bases left in between. This CDR3 contains 17 residues. Germline CDR1 is MNHNS and CDR2 is SASEGT. The CDR3 region is CASSEDRRLVTYNEQFF. The CDR3 DNA reads as TGTGCCAGCAGTGAAGATCGCCGACTCGTAACCTACAATGAGCAGTTCTTC.

CDR3 loop: CASRLTQDTQYF. In DNA, the CDR3 is TGTGCCAGCCGCCTTACACAAGATACGCAGTATTTT. This chain connects TRBV18 to TRBJ2-3; D gene unclear. In germline, CDR1 is KGHSH, CDR2 LQKENI. Deletions cut 8 bases from V and 5 bases from J, with 11 bases between. There are 12 residues in the CDR3.

The chain couples TRBV19 to TRBJ1-3; D might be TRBD1 (5 bases). Trimming took 1 base from V and 4 from J, leaving 14 bases between them. Germline-derived CDR1 and CDR2 are LNHDA and SQIVND (reference sequence). The CDR3 totals 16 residues. In nucleotides, the CDR3 is TGTGCCAGTAGTATAGGCCTCGGGGGACTCGGAAACACCATATATTTT. The encoded protein is CASSIGLGGLGNTIYF.

This chain joins TRBV10-2 and TRBJ2-2; 7 bases map to TRBD1. The CDR3 covers 14 residues. CDR1 is WSHSY and CDR2 is SAAADI in the germline V gene. V lost 5 bases and J lost 3; bases outside the gene matches: 3. CDR3: CASSRGPDTGELFF. CDR3 DNA sequence: TGCGCCAGCAGTAGGGGGCCCGACACCGGGGAGCTGTTTTTT.

J is TRBJ1-4 and V is TRBV6-1, with D unresolved. Trimming shortened V by 1 base and J by 0 bases, and 9 bases separated the two germline ends. In germline, CDR1 is MNHNS, CDR2 SASEGT. CDR3 length equals 16 residues. CDR3 in DNA: TGTGCCAGCAGTGAAGATTGGAGGGCAACTAATGAAAAACTGTTTTTT. Amino acid sequence: CASSEDWRATNEKLFF.

V gene TRBV4-2 combines with J gene TRBJ2-7; the D gene is possibly TRBD2 (6 bases). The CDR3 has 20 residues. Trimming took 1 base from V and 1 from J, leaving 26 bases between them. Germline-derived CDR1 and CDR2 are LGHNA and YNFKEQ. CDR3 coding DNA: TGTGCCAGCAGCCAAGGGGGCTCTCTCTGGGGAAACGGGGGATCCTACGAGCAGTACTTC. Translation: CASSQGGSLWGNGGSYEQYF.

The rearrangement uses TRBV7-6 and TRBJ2-7; the match to TRBD1 covers 8 bases. The J segment lost 3 bases and the V segment lost 5 bases, leaving 9 bases of the junction unmatched. This CDR3 region has 15 residues. CDR1 is SGHVS and CDR2 is FNYEAQ in the germline V gene. The CDR3 protein is CASSIDRGGVYEQYF. In nucleotides, the CDR3 is TGTGCCAGCAGCATAGACAGGGGAGGCGTCTACGAGCAGTACTTC.

The rearrangement joins TRBV7-6 to TRBJ1-5; 12 bases agree with TRBD1. CDR3 length: 15 amino acids. Germline V CDR1 and CDR2: SGHVS, FNYEAQ. The junction had 6 bases not matched to a gene; V was cut back by 5 bases and J by 7 bases. CDR3 residues: CASSGGTGGAQPQHF. The CDR3, as DNA: TGTGCCAGCAGCGGGGGGACAGGGGGCGCCCAGCCCCAGCATTTT.

This clone came up once. The chain couples TRBV18 to TRBJ1-6, with D unresolved. Germline CDR1 reads KGHSH; CDR2 reads LQKENI. CDR3 length: 16 amino acids. Deletions cut 3 bases from V and 4 bases from J, with 13 bases between. The CDR3 nucleotides are TGTGCCAGCTCACCGGAACGGGTCGGATATAATTCACCCCTCCACTTT. Translating it yields CASSPERVGYNSPLHF.

The V gene is TRBV4-1, the J gene TRBJ1-2; tentative D call: TRBD1 (5 bases). CDR3 length equals 18 residues. Trimming left V 0 bases short and J 3 bases short, with 20 bases between. Germline-derived CDR1 and CDR2 are MGHRA and YSYEKL. CDR3 amino acids: CASSQDRGIQVGYYGYTF. The CDR3 DNA follows: TGCGCCAGCAGCCAAGATCGGGGGATCCAGGTAGGTTACTATGGCTACACCTTC.

V gene TRBV12-5 combines with J gene TRBJ2-5, with 9 nucleotides matching TRBD1. Germline V CDR1 and CDR2: LGHNT, FRNRAP. With 5 bases clipped from V and 0 bases from J, the junction kept 4 bases outside the gene matches. The length of the CDR3 is 15 residues. In DNA, the CDR3 is TGTGCTAGTGGTCTAGGGACAGGGTACCAAGAGACCCAGTACTTC. Translated, it gives CASGLGTGYQETQYF. The full variable domain, its missing parts supplied by reference TRBV12-5 and TRBJ2-5, is DARVTQTPRHKVTEMGQEVTMRCQPILGHNTVFWYRQTMMQGLELLAYFRNRAPLDDSGMPKDRFSAEMPDATLATLKIQPSEPRDSAVYFCASGLGTGYQETQYFGPGTRLLVL.

This sequence joins TRBV29-1 and TRBJ2-7; a weak D match, TRBD1 (5 bases). Germline assignment: CDR1 SQVTM and CDR2 ANQGSEA. The ends were cut back, 1 base at V and 3 bases at J, with 10 bases in the middle. This CDR3 has 13 residues. CDR3 residues: CSVEGGKNYEQYF. CDR3 DNA sequence: TGCAGCGTTGAAGGGGGCAAGAACTACGAGCAGTACTTC.

The CDR3 reads CASSYGRDSYEQYF. CDR3 DNA: TGTGCCAGCAGCTATGGCAGGGATTCCTACGAGCAGTACTTC. The rearrangement uses TRBV7-2 and TRBJ2-7; D is possibly TRBD1 (5 bases). V dropped 4 bases and J dropped 1 base, with 11 bases sitting between them. Germline loops: CDR1 SGHTA, CDR2 FQGNSA. The CDR3 is made up of 14 amino acids.

The chain couples TRBV5-1 to TRBJ1-2, with TRBD1 matching over 9 bases. The CDR3 loop spans 13 amino acids. CDR1 SGHRS and CDR2 YFSETQ come from the germline V gene. The V and J ends lost 7 bases and 7 bases, in that order; junction bases with no gene match: 8. CDR3 region: CASSTGTGSGYTF. As DNA, the CDR3 is TGCGCCAGCTCAACCGGGACAGGGTCTGGCTACACCTTC.

As concerns this clone: It is unclear where the CDR3 begins or ends on the DNA, so no DNA is shown, and the CDR3 is as TCRdb lists it. This chain connects TRBV7-9 to TRBJ1-4; the table's D gene call, TRBD1, was not cross checked with the DNA. The CDR3 is made up of 13 amino acids, end residues included. Germline lookup yields CDR1 SEHNR and CDR2 FQNEAQ (reference sequence). This chain's CDR3 is CASSFGQGEKLFF.

The chain links TRBV19 to TRBJ2-3; 9 nucleotides align to TRBD2. V gave up 5 bases and J gave up 7 bases; unmatched junction bases: 10. This CDR3 region has 15 residues. The germline V gene has CDR1 LNHDA and CDR2 SQIVND (reference sequence). The CDR3 sequence is CASSEGGGGGNTQYF. The CDR3 region has the DNA TGTGCCAGTAGTGAAGGCGGGGGGGGCGGTAATACGCAGTATTTT.

V gene TRBV12-2 combines with J gene TRBJ2-5; the D call in the table, TRBD2, was not verified against the DNA. TRBV12-2 is recorded as a pseudogene. This CDR3 has 17 amino acids. CDR3 sequence reads: CASRLDGLATTQETQYF. CDR3 coding DNA: TGTGCAAGTCGCTTAGACGGGCTAGCTACGACACAAGAGACCCAGTACTTC.

This clone was counted between two and nine times. The V and J genes are TRBV6-4 and TRBJ2-6; D is undetermined. In germline, CDR1 is MRHNA, CDR2 SNTAGT. This CDR3 has 14 residues. Trimming pared 3 bases from V and 0 bases from J, leaving 3 bases between. For the CDR3, the DNA is TGTGCCAGCAGTGAGAGCTCTGGGGCCAACGTCCTGACTTTC. This encodes CASSESSGANVLTF.

The chain couples TRBV5-8 to TRBJ1-6, with TRBD1 matching 11 bases. The CDR3 is 17 residues long. The germline CDR1 and CDR2 sequences are SGHTS and YDEGEE. Germline trimming cut 0 bases from V and 10 bases from J; bases unmatched to any gene: 9. The CDR3 sequence is CASSLAGQGAVWSPLHF. CDR3 sequence (DNA): TGTGCCAGCAGCTTGGCTGGACAGGGGGCCGTGTGGTCACCCCTCCACTTT.